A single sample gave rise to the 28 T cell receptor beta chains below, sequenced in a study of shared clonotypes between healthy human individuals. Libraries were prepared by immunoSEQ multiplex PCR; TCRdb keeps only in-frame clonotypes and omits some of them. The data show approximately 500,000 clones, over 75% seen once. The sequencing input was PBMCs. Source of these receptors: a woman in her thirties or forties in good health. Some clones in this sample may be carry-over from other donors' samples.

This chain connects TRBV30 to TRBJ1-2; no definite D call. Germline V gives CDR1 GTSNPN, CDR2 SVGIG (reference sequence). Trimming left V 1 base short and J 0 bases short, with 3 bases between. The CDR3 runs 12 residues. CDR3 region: CAWSETNYGYTF. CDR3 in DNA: TGTGCCTGGAGTGAAACTAACTATGGCTACACCTTC. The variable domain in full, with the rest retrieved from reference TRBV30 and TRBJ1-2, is SQTIHQWPATLVQPVGSPLSLECTVEGTSNPNLYWYRQAAGRGLQLLFYSVGIGQISSEVPQNLSASRPQDRQFILSSKKLLLSDSGFYLCAWSETNYGYTFGSGTRLTVV.

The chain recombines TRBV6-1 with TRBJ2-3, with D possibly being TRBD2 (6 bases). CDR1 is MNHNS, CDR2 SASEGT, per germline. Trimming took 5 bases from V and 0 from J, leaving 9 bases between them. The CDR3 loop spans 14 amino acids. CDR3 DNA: TGTGCCAGCAGTCGGGGGTCGAGCACAGATACGCAGTATTTT. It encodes CASSRGSSTDTQYF.

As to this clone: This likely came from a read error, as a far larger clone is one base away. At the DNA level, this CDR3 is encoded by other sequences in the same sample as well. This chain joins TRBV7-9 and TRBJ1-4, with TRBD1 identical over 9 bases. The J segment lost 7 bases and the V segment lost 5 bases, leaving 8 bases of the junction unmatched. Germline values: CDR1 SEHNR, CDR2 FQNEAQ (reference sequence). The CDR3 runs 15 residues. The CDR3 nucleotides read TGTGCCAGCAGCCCCCGGGACAGGGCCGGTGAAAAACTGTTTTTT. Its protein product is CASSPRDRAGEKLFF.

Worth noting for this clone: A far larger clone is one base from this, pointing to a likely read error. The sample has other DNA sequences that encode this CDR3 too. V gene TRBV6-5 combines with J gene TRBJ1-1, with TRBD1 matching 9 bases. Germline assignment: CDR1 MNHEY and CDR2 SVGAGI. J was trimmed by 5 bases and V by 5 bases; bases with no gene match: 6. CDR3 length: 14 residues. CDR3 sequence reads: CASSTDRGSTEAFF. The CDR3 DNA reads TGTGCCAGCAGTACCGACAGGGGGTCAACTGAAGCTTTCTTT.

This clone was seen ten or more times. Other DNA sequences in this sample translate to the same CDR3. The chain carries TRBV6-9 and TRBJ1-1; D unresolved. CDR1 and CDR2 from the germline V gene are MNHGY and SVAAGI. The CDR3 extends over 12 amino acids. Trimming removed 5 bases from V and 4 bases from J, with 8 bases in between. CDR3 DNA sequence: TGTGCCAGCAGTATAAAAGGCACTGAAGCTTTCTTT. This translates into CASSIKGTEAFF.

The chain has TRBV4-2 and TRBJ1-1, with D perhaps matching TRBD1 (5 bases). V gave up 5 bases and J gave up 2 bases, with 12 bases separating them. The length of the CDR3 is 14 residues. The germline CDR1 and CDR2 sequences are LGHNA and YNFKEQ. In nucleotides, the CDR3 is TGTGCCAGCAGCATCGGGACCGCCAACACTGAAGCTTTCTTT. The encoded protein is CASSIGTANTEAFF.

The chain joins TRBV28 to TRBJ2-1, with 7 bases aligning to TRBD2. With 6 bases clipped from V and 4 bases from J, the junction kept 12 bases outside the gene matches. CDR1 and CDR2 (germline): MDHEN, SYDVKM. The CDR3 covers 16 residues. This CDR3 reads CASSPAGGSRYNEQFF. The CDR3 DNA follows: TGTGCCAGCAGCCCGGCGGGCGGGAGTAGATACAATGAGCAGTTCTTC.

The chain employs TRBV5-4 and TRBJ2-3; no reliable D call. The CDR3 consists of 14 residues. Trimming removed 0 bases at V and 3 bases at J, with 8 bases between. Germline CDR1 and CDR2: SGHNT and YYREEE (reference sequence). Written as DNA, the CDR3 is TGTGCCAGCAGCTTGGACAGTTGGACAGATACGCAGTATTTT. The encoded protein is CASSLDSWTDTQYF.

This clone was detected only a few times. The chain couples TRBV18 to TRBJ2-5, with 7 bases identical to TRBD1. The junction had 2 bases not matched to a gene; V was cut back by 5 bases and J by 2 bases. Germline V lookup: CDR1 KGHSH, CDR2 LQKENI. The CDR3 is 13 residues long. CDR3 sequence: CASSLQGQETQYF. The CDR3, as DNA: TGTGCCAGCTCATTACAGGGGCAAGAGACCCAGTACTTC.

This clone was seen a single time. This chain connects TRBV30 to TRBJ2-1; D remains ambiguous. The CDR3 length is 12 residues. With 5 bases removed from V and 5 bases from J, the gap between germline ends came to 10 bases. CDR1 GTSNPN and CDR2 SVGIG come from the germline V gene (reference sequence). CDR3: CAWGLKHNEQFF. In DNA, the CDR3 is TGTGCCTGGGGCCTTAAGCACAATGAGCAGTTCTTC.

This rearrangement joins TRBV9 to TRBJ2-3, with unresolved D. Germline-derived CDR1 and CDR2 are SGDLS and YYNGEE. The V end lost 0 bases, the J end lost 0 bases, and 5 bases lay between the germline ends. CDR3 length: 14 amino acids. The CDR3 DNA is TGTGCCAGCAGCGTAGGGTATAGCACAGATACGCAGTATTTT. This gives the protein CASSVGYSTDTQYF.

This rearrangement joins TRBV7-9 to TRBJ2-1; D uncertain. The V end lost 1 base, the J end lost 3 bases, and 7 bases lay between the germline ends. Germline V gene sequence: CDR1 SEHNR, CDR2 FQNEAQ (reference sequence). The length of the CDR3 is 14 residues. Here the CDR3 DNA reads TGTGCCAGCAGCTTAGACGTCCGCTACAATGAGCAGTTCTTC. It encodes CASSLDVRYNEQFF. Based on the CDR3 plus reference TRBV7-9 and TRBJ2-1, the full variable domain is DTGVSQNPRHKITKRGQNVTFRCDPISEHNRLYWYRQTLGQGPEFLTYFQNEAQLEKSRLLSDRFSAERPKGSFSTLEIQRTEQGDSAMYLCASSLDVRYNEQFFGPGTRLTVL.

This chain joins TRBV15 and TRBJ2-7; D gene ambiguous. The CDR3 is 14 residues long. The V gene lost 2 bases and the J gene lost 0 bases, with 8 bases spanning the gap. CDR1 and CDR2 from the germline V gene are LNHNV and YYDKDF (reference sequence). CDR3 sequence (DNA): TGTGCCACCAGCAGACAGGACGGCTCCTACGAGCAGTACTTC. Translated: CATSRQDGSYEQYF.

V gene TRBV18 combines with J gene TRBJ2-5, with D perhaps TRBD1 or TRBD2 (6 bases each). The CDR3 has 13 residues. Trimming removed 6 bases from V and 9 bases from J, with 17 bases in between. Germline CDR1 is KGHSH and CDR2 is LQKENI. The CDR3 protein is CASSPDEGEAQYF. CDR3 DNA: TGTGCCAGCTCGCCGGACGAGGGGGAGGCCCAGTACTTC.

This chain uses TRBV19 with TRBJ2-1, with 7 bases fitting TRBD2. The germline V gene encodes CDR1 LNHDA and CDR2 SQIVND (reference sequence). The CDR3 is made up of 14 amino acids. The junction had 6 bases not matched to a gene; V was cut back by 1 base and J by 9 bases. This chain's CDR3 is CASSIGLAVGEQFF. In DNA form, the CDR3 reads TGTGCCAGTAGTATAGGACTAGCTGTAGGTGAGCAGTTCTTC.

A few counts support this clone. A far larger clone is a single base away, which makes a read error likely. CDR3 sequence: CASSTGGRPGYTF. CDR3 in DNA: TGTGCCAGCAGTACAGGGGGCAGGCCGGGCTACACCTTC. The V call is TRBV28, the J call TRBJ1-2, with 9 bases that match TRBD1. The CDR3 consists of 13 residues. CDR1 is MDHEN, CDR2 SYDVKM, per germline. The V and J ends lost 5 bases and 8 bases, in that order; junction bases with no gene match: 6.

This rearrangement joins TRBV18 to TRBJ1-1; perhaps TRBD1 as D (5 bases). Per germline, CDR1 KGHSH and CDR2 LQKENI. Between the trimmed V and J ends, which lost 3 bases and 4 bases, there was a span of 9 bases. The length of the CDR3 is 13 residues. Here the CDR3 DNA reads TGTGCCAGCTCACCTCAGGGAGGCACTGAAGCTTTCTTT. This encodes CASSPQGGTEAFF.

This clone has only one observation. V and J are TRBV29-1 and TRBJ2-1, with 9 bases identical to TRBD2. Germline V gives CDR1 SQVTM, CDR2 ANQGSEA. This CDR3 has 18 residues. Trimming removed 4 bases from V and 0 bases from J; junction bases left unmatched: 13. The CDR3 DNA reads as TGCAGCGTTGTTTTGCGGGAGGGCCGCGGTAGCTCCTACAATGAGCAGTTCTTC. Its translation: CSVVLREGRGSSYNEQFF.

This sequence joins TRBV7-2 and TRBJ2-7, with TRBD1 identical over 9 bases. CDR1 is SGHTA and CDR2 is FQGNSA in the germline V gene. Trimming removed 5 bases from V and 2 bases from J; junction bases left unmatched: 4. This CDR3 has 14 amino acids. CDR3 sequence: CASSAGQGAYEQYF. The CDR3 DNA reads TGTGCCAGCAGCGCGGGACAGGGCGCCTACGAGCAGTACTTC.

The DNA of the CDR3 is TGTGCCAGCAGCTTGAGTTGGGGACCCCAAGAGACCCAGTACTTC. This gives the protein CASSLSWGPQETQYF. The chain links TRBV5-6 to TRBJ2-5; either TRBD1 or TRBD2 may fit D (5 bases each). Trimming removed 1 base at V and 1 base at J, with 11 bases between. The CDR3 length is 15 residues. From germline, CDR1 is SGHDT and CDR2 YYEEEE.

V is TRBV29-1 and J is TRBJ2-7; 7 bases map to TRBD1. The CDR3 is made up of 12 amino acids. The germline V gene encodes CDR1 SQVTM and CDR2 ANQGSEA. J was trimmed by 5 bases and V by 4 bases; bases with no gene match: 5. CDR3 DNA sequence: TGCAGCGTTGTAAGGCAGGGGGACGAGCAGTACTTC. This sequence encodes CSVVRQGDEQYF.

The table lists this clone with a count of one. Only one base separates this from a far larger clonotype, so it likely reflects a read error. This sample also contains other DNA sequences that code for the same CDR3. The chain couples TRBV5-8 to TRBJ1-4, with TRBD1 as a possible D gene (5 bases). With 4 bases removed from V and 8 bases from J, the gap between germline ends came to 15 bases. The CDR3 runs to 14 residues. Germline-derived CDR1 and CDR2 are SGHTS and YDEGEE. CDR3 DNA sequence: TGTGCCAGCAGCCAGGGTTCACGAATAGAAAAACTGTTTTTT. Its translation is CASSQGSRIEKLFF.

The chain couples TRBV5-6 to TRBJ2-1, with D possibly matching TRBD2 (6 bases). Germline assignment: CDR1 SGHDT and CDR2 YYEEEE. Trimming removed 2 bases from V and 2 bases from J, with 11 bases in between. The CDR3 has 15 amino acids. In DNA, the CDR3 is TGTGCCAGCAGCTTACCGGGACTTCCCTACAATGAGCAGTTCTTC. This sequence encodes CASSLPGLPYNEQFF.

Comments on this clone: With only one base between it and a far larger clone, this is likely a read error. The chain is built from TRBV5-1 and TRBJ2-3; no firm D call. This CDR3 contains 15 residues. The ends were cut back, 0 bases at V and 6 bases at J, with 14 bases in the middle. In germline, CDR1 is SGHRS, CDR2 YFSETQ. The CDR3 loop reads CASSLDGSSTDTQYF. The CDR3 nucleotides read TGCGCCAGCAGCTTGGATGGTAGCAGTACGGATACGCAGTATTTT.

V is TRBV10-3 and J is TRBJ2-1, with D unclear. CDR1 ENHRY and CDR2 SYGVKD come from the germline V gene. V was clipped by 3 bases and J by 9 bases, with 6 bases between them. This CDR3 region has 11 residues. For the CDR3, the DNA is TGTGCCATCAGTGATCTGGGTGAGCAGTTCTTC. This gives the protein CAISDLGEQFF.

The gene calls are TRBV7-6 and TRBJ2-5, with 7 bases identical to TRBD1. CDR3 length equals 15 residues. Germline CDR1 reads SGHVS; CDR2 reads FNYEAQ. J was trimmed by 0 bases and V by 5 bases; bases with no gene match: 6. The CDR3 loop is CASSARDRNQETQYF. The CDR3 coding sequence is TGTGCCAGCAGCGCCCGGGACAGAAACCAAGAGACCCAGTACTTC.

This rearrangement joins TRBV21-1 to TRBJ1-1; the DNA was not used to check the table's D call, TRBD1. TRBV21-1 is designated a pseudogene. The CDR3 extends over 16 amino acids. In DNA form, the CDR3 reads TGTGCCACCCGATCGACAGGGCTTATAGAGCGCACTGAAGCTTTCTTT. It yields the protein CATRSTGLIERTEAFF.

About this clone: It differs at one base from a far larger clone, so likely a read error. CDR3 residues: CAVRSWANVLTF. The CDR3 DNA reads as TGTGCCGTCAGGTCTTGGGCCAACGTCCTGACTTTC. V is TRBV28 and J is TRBJ2-6; D uncertain. The V end was cut by 11 bases, the J end by 5 bases, with 10 bases between. Looked up from germline, CDR1 is MDHEN and CDR2 is SYDVKM. The CDR3 has 12 residues.